A selection of T cell receptor beta chains follows, all from one sample in a study of OX40 agonist ivuxolimab in advanced cancers. The data were produced by immunoSEQ multiplex PCR, yet TCRdb's version contains in-frame clones alone and is incomplete. The sample consists of about 82,000 clones, 80% to 90% of them appearing once. The source material was CD4+ or CD8+ T cells sorted from blood, sampled in a trial of the OX40 agonist ivuxolimab. These receptors originate from an adult with an advanced solid tumor such as melanoma, head and neck, liver or kidney cancer. Both conserved end residues are part of each CDR3. A D gene is named only where the DNA matches it firmly. Part of the rows lack a size; the others show once, few, many or a class for expanded clones.

D	length	V	J	size	CDR3	DNA
.	14	TRBV6-1	TRBJ2-7	.	CASSGSHSVVEQYF	TGTGCCAGCAGTGGGAGCCACTCCGTGGTCGAGCAGTACTTC
.	12	TRBV13	TRBJ2-3	once	CASSLGQDTQYF	TGTGCCAGCAGCTTAGGCCAAGATACGCAGTATTTT
.	13	TRBV4-2	TRBJ2-1	.	CASSQDAYNEQFF	TGTGCCAGCAGCCAAGACGCCTACAATGAGCAGTTCTTC
.	14	TRBV2	TRBJ1-2	few	CASSEATGSYGYTF	TGTGCCAGCAGTGAAGCAACGGGGTCCTATGGCTACACCTTC
TRBD1	16	TRBV2	TRBJ2-2	.	CASSPYRGLTTGELFF	TGTGCCAGCAGTCCCTACAGGGGGCTGACCACCGGGGAGCTGTTTTTT
TRBD1	15	TRBV7-9	TRBJ1-2	.	CASRDDRGANYGYTF	TGTGCCAGCAGGGATGACAGGGGAGCTAACTATGGCTACACCTTC
TRBD2	15	TRBV7-6	TRBJ2-3	.	CASSGTSGTVDTQYF	TGTGCCAGCAGCGGGACTAGCGGGACGGTAGATACGCAGTATTTT
.	15	TRBV6-5	TRBJ1-1	.	CASSYSIPGDTEAFF	TGTGCCAGCAGTTACTCGATTCCAGGGGATACTGAAGCTTTCTTT
.	20	TRBV7-3	TRBJ1-2	.	CASSRRAFTGGSEGVKGYTF	TGTGCCAGCAGTCGAAGGGCATTTACTGGGGGTTCAGAAGGAGTGAAAGGCTACACCTTC
TRBD2	16	TRBV7-9	TRBJ2-3	.	CASSLQGLANTDTQYF	TGTGCCAGCAGCTTACAAGGACTAGCAAACACAGATACGCAGTATTTT
TRBD1	12	TRBV6-1	TRBJ2-7	.	CASRTGGREQYF	TGTGCCAGCAGAACAGGGGGCAGGGAGCAGTACTTC
.	16	TRBV7-2	TRBJ2-7	.	CASSTESRTSAYEQYF	TGTGCCAGCAGCACAGAGTCCCGGACATCTGCCTACGAGCAGTACTTC
.	13	TRBV19	TRBJ1-1	.	CASSTITRTEAFF	TGTGCCAGTAGTACCATTACTCGTACTGAAGCTTTCTTT
TRBD2	15	TRBV7-9	TRBJ2-1	.	CASSLRTSGYNEQFF	TGTGCCAGCAGCTTAAGGACTAGCGGATACAATGAGCAGTTCTTC
.	16	TRBV5-1	TRBJ2-3	.	CASSLSLHSGSDTQYF	TGCGCCAGCAGCTTGTCATTGCATTCTGGATCAGATACGCAGTATTTT
.	13	TRBV6-1	TRBJ1-1	.	CASREDRDTEAFF	TGTGCCAGCAGGGAAGATCGGGACACTGAAGCTTTCTTT
.	15	TRBV28	TRBJ2-2	few	CASNPPGGGTGELFF	TGTGCCAGCAACCCCCCAGGGGGGGGAACCGGGGAGCTGTTTTTT
TRBD2	17	TRBV9	TRBJ2-5	once	CASSDPYGAGAGETQYF	TGTGCCAGCAGCGATCCGTACGGAGCGGGAGCGGGGGAGACCCAGTACTTC
.	13	TRBV21-1	TRBJ1-2	.	CASSKGGLQGYTF	TGTGCCAGCAGCAAAGGGGGACTCCAAGGCTACACCTTC
TRBD2	16	TRBV4-1	TRBJ2-7	.	CASSQDYGGRRNEQYF	TGCGCCAGCAGCCAAGATTATGGCGGGAGAAGAAACGAGCAGTACTTC
.	13	TRBV11-2	TRBJ2-1	.	CASSLERYNEQFF	TGTGCCAGCAGCTTGGAGCGGTACAATGAGCAGTTCTTC
.	13	TRBV4-1	TRBJ2-1	.	CASSQPDGNEQFF	TGCGCCAGCAGCCAACCAGACGGCAATGAGCAGTTCTTC
.	15	TRBV7-9	TRBJ2-2	once	CASSPPWGLTGELFF	TGTGCCAGCAGCCCCCCTTGGGGCCTCACCGGGGAGCTGTTTTTT
.	15	TRBV6-1	TRBJ2-7	.	CASRAGTTSSYEQYF	TGTGCCAGCAGGGCCGGGACCACGAGCTCCTACGAGCAGTACTTC
TRBD2	14	TRBV19	TRBJ2-1	.	CATSSLGGGNEQFF	TGTGCCACCTCATCTTTGGGGGGGGGCAATGAGCAGTTCTTC
TRBD1	12	TRBV29-1	TRBJ1-1	.	CSAGTGNTEAFF	TGCAGCGCCGGGACAGGGAACACTGAAGCTTTCTTT
TRBD1	14	TRBV2	TRBJ2-7	.	CASSGGQGKSEQYF	TGTGCCAGCAGTGGGGGACAGGGGAAAAGCGAGCAGTACTTC
.	16	TRBV5-1	TRBJ2-2	.	CASSPPDAANTGELFF	TGCGCCAGCAGCCCACCGGACGCGGCGAACACCGGGGAGCTGTTTTTT
TRBD1	14	TRBV10-3	TRBJ2-7	.	CAISQTGDGYEQYF	TGTGCCATCAGTCAAACAGGGGACGGCTACGAGCAGTACTTC
TRBD2	14	TRBV29-1	TRBJ2-7	.	CSVSSSGRTYEQYF	TGCAGCGTCTCTTCTAGCGGGAGGACCTACGAGCAGTACTTC
.	12	TRBV5-1	TRBJ2-7	.	CASSHGGDEQYF	TGCGCCAGCAGCCACGGTGGGGACGAGCAGTACTTC
.	16	TRBV5-1	TRBJ2-3	.	CASSLGFSDPTDTQYF	TGCGCCAGCAGCTTGGGGTTTTCAGACCCCACAGATACGCAGTATTTT
.	15	TRBV7-2	TRBJ1-1	.	CASSSNQWGGTEAFF	TGTGCCAGCAGCTCCAATCAGTGGGGGGGGACTGAAGCTTTCTTT
.	13	TRBV28	TRBJ1-1	few	CASSLQGNTEAFF	TGTGCCAGCAGTTTACAGGGTAACACTGAAGCTTTCTTT
.	13	TRBV19	TRBJ1-2	.	CASSIKSFYGYTF	TGTGCCAGTAGTATAAAAAGTTTCTATGGCTACACCTTC
.	12	TRBV5-4	TRBJ1-3	.	CASSLDGNTIYF	TGTGCCAGCAGCTTAGATGGAAACACCATATATTTT
TRBD2	14	TRBV6-6	TRBJ2-7	.	CASSFALAGNEQYF	TGTGCCAGCAGTTTCGCACTAGCGGGAAACGAGCAGTACTTC
.	13	TRBV6-1	TRBJ1-1	.	CASNEGGITEAFF	TGTGCCAGCAATGAAGGAGGGATTACTGAAGCTTTCTTT
TRBD2	14	TRBV15	TRBJ2-7	.	CATSQGLVGYEQYF	TGTGCCACCAGCCAGGGACTAGTCGGCTACGAGCAGTACTTC
.	14	TRBV21-1	TRBJ2-3	.	CASRPGQGPGTQYF	TGTGCCAGCAGGCCGGGACAGGGGCCTGGTACGCAGTATTTT
.	13	TRBV2	TRBJ2-5	.	CASSESFQETQYF	TGTGCCAGCAGCGAGAGTTTCCAAGAGACCCAGTACTTC
TRBD1	13	TRBV30	TRBJ2-1	.	CAWNWDSNNEQFF	TGTGCCTGGAATTGGGACAGTAACAATGAGCAGTTCTTC
.	13	TRBV5-1	TRBJ1-2	.	CASSLSGGYGYTF	TGCGCCAGCAGCTTGTCAGGTGGTTATGGCTACACCTTC
TRBD1	14	TRBV2	TRBJ1-1	.	CASRARQGSTEAFF	TGTGCCAGCAGAGCAAGACAGGGGAGCACTGAAGCTTTCTTT
TRBD2	15	TRBV5-1	TRBJ2-1	.	CASSAGTSGVDEQFF	TGCGCCAGCAGCGCCGGGACTAGCGGGGTGGATGAGCAGTTCTTC
.	14	TRBV7-2	TRBJ2-5	.	CASSLAILRETQYF	TGTGCCAGCAGCCTAGCCATCCTTCGAGAGACCCAGTACTTC
TRBD2	13	TRBV10-3	TRBJ2-1	once	CAISPGLAGEQFF	TGTGCCATCAGCCCCGGACTAGCGGGAGAGCAGTTCTTC
TRBD1	15	TRBV28	TRBJ2-6	.	CASSRDSSGANVLTF	TGTGCCAGCAGTCGGGACAGCTCTGGGGCCAACGTCCTGACTTTC
TRBD2	14	TRBV29-1	TRBJ2-3	.	CSVEGGRGADTQYF	TGCAGCGTTGAGGGCGGGAGGGGGGCAGATACGCAGTATTTT
.	14	TRBV10-1	TRBJ2-3	.	CASSDGGGTDTQYF	TGCGCCAGCAGTGATGGGGGAGGCACAGATACGCAGTATTTT
TRBD1	17	TRBV4-2	TRBJ2-5	.	CASSQDGTGGSQETQYF	TGTGCCAGCAGCCAAGACGGGACAGGGGGGTCCCAAGAGACCCAGTACTTC
.	12	TRBV10-3	TRBJ2-2	.	CAISTNTGELFF	TGTGCCATCAGTACGAACACCGGGGAGCTGTTTTTT
TRBD2	12	TRBV7-9	TRBJ2-1	.	CASLGTSGSPVF	TGTGCCAGTTTAGGGACTAGCGGATCCCCCGTCTTC
.	18	TRBV7-5	TRBJ2-7	.	CARSDPGQGCLESYEQYF	TGTGCCAGAAGCGATCCGGGACAGGGGTGCCTTGAATCCTACGAGCAGTACTTC
.	15	TRBV28	TRBJ2-3	.	CASSFGGVRADTQYF	TGTGCCAGCAGTTTCGGGGGAGTCAGGGCAGATACGCAGTATTTT
.	15	TRBV6-6	TRBJ1-3	.	CASSYRQSSGNTIYF	TGTGCCAGCAGTTACCGACAGAGCTCTGGAAACACCATATATTTT
.	15	TRBV19	TRBJ2-3	.	CATSTGGASTDTQYF	TGTGCCACCTCCACCGGAGGAGCTAGCACAGATACGCAGTATTTT
.	14	TRBV5-1	TRBJ2-7	.	CASSLAPGSYEQYF	TGCGCCAGCAGCTTGGCGCCAGGGAGCTACGAGCAGTACTTC